Listed here are 2 T cell receptor beta chains from one sample, sequenced in a study of blood T cell repertoires in COVID-19. Sequencing was performed with immunoSEQ multiplex PCR; in TCRdb, only in-frame clones are kept and a portion is missing. In the table there are around 190,000 clones, 70% to 90% of which are singletons. Sample: peripheral blood. These receptors all stem from a man between 50 and 59 years old with COVID-19, enrolled during active disease.

This rearrangement joins TRBV2 to TRBJ2-3; no clear D gene. Germline-derived CDR1 and CDR2 are SNHLY and FYNNEI. V lost 7 bases to trimming and J lost 4 bases, with 6 bases between them. CDR3 length: 11 residues. CDR3 sequence (DNA): TGTGCCAGCACTCCGGCAGATACGCAGTATTTT. Amino acid sequence: CASTPADTQYF.

V usage is TRBV4-2 and J usage is TRBJ2-7, with 9 nucleotides matching TRBD1. The ends lost 0 bases at V and 4 bases at J; junction bases unmatched: 16. The CDR3 length is 19 residues. Germline V gene sequence: CDR1 LGHNA, CDR2 YNFKEQ. This CDR3 reads CASSQDWGDREVFWYEQYF. The CDR3 DNA follows: TGTGCCAGCAGCCAAGACTGGGGGGACAGGGAGGTTTTCTGGTACGAGCAGTACTTC.